This TCR beta chain was sequenced during a study of shared clonotypes between healthy human individuals. General observations from the study: Memory subsets had estimated richness that was generally smaller than that of naive subsets.

Germline CDR1 SNHLY, CDR2 FYNNEI. The length of the CDR3 is 15 residues. V shed 6 bases and J 2 bases; nucleotides not matched to a gene: 10. Measured with immunoSEQ multiplex PCR; TCRdb has only the in-frame clones, and not every one. The sample yields about 820,000 clones, 80% to 95% seen once. As regards this clone: Its antigen remains unidentified.

Terminally differentiated effector memory CD45RA+ cells were excluded by CCR7 positive selection of CD45RO-negative cells. There were only Caucasian adults among the donors, and all lived in Nashville, Tennessee. Sequenced: naive CD8+ T cells sorted from blood. This TCR came from a man under 40 in good health. The chain combines TRBV2 with TRBJ2-7; 7 bases are a match to TRBD1. In nucleotides, the CDR3 is TGTGCCAGCAGGATAGAAGGGACAGCCACCTACGAGCAGTACTTC. This encodes CASRIEGTATYEQYF.